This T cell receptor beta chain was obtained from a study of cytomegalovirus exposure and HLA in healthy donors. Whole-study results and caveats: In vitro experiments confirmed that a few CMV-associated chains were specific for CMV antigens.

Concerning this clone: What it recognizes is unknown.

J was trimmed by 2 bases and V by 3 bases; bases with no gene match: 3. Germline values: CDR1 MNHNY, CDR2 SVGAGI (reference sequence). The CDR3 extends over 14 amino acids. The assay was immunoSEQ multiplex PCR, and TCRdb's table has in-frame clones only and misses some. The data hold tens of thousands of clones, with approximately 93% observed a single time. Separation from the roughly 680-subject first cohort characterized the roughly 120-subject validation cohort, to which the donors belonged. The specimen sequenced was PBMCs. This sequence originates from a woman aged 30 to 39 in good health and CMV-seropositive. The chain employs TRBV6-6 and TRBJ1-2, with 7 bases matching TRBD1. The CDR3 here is CASSYDRANYGYTF. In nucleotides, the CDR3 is TGTGCCAGCAGTTATGACAGGGCCAACTATGGCTACACCTTC.